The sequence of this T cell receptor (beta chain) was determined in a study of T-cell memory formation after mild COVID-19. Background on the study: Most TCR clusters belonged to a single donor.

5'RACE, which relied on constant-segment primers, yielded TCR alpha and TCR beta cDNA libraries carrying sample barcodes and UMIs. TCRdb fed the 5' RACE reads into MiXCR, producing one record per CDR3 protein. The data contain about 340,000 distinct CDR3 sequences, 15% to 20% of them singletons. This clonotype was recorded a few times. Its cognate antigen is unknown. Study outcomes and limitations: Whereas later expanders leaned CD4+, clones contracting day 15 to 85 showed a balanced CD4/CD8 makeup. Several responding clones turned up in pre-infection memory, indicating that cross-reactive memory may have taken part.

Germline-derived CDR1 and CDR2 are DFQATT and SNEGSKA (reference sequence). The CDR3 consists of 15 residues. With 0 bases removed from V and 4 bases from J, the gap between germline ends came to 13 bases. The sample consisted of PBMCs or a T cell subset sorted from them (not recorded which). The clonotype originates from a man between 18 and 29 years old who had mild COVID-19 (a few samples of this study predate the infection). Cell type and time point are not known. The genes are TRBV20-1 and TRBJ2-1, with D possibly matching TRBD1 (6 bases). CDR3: CSARDSGDPYNEQFF. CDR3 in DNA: TGCAGTGCTAGAGATTCAGGGGACCCATACAATGAGCAGTTCTTC.